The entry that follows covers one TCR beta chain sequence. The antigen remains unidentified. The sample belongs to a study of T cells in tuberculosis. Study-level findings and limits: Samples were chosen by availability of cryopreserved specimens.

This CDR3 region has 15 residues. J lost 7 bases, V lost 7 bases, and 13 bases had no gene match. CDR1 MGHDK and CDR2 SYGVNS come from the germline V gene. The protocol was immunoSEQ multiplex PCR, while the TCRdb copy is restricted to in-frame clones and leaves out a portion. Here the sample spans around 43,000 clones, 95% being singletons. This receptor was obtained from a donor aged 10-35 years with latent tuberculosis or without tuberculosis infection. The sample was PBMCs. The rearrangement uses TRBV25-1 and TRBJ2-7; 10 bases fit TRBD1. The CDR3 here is CASTRGGQGDREQYF. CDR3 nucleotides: TGTGCCAGCACAAGAGGAGGACAGGGGGATCGGGAGCAGTACTTC.